This T cell receptor (beta chain) was profiled in a study of blood T cell repertoires in COVID-19. Turning to the study itself: Acute-phase and convalescent COVID-19 samples originated in the United States, Italy and Spain.

Per the germline V gene, CDR1 is SGHRS and CDR2 is YFSETQ. The CDR3 has 19 residues. V shed 2 bases and J 2 bases; nucleotides not matched to a gene: 8. In the study's own analysis: Counts of nucleated cells, estimated from reference gene primer amplification, were obtained. The data were produced by immunoSEQ multiplex PCR, yet TCRdb's version contains in-frame clones alone and is incomplete. V, J and clone size reflect that table, while D and trimming were determined from the DNA. This sample has about 360,000 clones, with 85% to 90% found just once. This clonotype was sampled from a human donor in a cohort sampled during active COVID-19. The V gene is TRBV5-1, the J gene TRBJ2-2; the match to TRBD2 covers 14 bases. The sample comprised peripheral blood. This CDR3 is CASSLLGLAGVTNTGELFF. The CDR3, as DNA: TGCGCCAGCAGCTTACTGGGACTAGCGGGGGTAACCAACACCGGGGAGCTGTTTTTT.